A single sample is the source of the 20 T cell receptor beta chains below, sequenced in a study of blood T cell repertoires in COVID-19. Clones were sequenced by immunoSEQ multiplex PCR, and TCRdb holds only the in-frame ones, with some missing. The sample contains under 80,000 clones, approximately 80% of which appear only once. The sequenced sample consisted of peripheral blood. The receptors here all came from a woman aged 60-75 years with acute or convalescent COVID-19.

This clone has just a few counts. The V gene is TRBV6-5, the J gene TRBJ1-2; the D is unclear. Trimming shortened V by 6 bases and J by 13 bases, and 12 bases separated the two germline ends. Germline CDR1 and CDR2: MNHEY and SVGAGI. CDR3 length: 10 residues. CDR3 sequence reads: CASRALSCTF. The CDR3 coding sequence is TGTGCCAGCAGGGCCCTCTCTTGCACCTTC.

The chain has TRBV9 and TRBJ1-2; TRBD1 matches 7 bases. In germline, CDR1 is SGDLS, CDR2 YYNGEE. The J segment lost 7 bases and the V segment lost 0 bases, leaving 9 bases of the junction unmatched. The CDR3 is 15 amino acids. In DNA form, the CDR3 reads TGTGCCAGCAGCGTAGCTGCGGCAGGGGGAGGTGGCTACACCTTC. Translating gives CASSVAAAGGGGYTF.

This chain uses TRBV19 with TRBJ2-2; 11 bases line up with TRBD1. V was clipped by 3 bases and J by 4 bases; unmatched bases: 4. This CDR3 is built from 16 residues. Germline V CDR1 and CDR2: LNHDA, SQIVND (reference sequence). The CDR3 is CASSISGTGGTGELFF. The CDR3 DNA sequence: TGTGCCAGTAGTATCTCCGGGACAGGGGGCACCGGGGAGCTGTTTTTT.

The chain links TRBV30 to TRBJ1-5; the D is unclear. The V and J ends lost 1 base and 7 bases respectively, with 11 bases between them. Germline V lookup: CDR1 GTSNPN, CDR2 SVGIG (reference sequence). CDR3 length: 13 residues. As DNA, the CDR3 is TGTGCCTGGAGTGGAAGGGAGGGACAGCCCCAGCATTTT. Translated, it gives CAWSGREGQPQHF.

This chain links TRBV7-2 with TRBJ1-2; 8 positions agree with TRBD1. The CDR3 extends over 16 amino acids. The germline V gene has CDR1 SGHTA and CDR2 FQGNSA. Trimming removed 4 bases from V and 8 bases from J; junction bases left unmatched: 15. The CDR3 loop reads CASSSGPGTGSSGYTF. The CDR3 nucleotides are TGTGCCAGCAGCTCGGGGCCCGGGACAGGATCGTCCGGCTACACCTTC.

V usage is TRBV19 and J usage is TRBJ1-3, with 7 bases identical to TRBD1. The CDR3 runs 17 residues. The V and J ends lost 7 bases and 1 base, in that order; junction bases with no gene match: 13. The germline gives CDR1 LNHDA, CDR2 SQIVND (reference sequence). CDR3 DNA: TGTGCCAGTAACGAACACATCTTGACAGGGTCTGGAAACACCATATATTTT. This codes for CASNEHILTGSGNTIYF. Complete variable domain (other parts from reference TRBV19 and TRBJ1-3): DGGITQSPKYLFRKEGQNVTLSCEQNLNHDAMYWYRQDPGQGLRLIYYSQIVNDFQKGDIAEGYSVSREKKESFPLTVTSAQKNPTAFYLCASNEHILTGSGNTIYFGEGSWLTVV.

This clone was recorded once. The sample contains more than one DNA sequence encoding this CDR3. The chain couples TRBV19 to TRBJ1-5; no clear D. The CDR3 is made up of 13 amino acids. The germline V gene has CDR1 LNHDA and CDR2 SQIVND (reference sequence). Trimming took off 0 bases at V and 4 bases at J, with 4 bases between the two ends. CDR3 in amino acids: CASSIERNQPQHF. CDR3 nucleotides: TGTGCCAGTAGTATAGAACGGAATCAGCCCCAGCATTTT.

This clone has just one count. This sequence joins TRBV12-5 and TRBJ2-5, with TRBD2 identical over 7 bases. Looked up from germline, CDR1 is LGHNT and CDR2 is FRNRAP. This CDR3 comprises 16 residues. V shed 3 bases and J 4 bases; nucleotides not matched to a gene: 11. The CDR3 protein is CASGLSEFTSVETQYF. CDR3 coding DNA: TGTGCTAGTGGTTTATCAGAGTTTACTAGCGTAGAGACCCAGTACTTC. The entire variable domain, with the rest obtained from reference TRBV12-5 and TRBJ2-5, is as follows: DARVTQTPRHKVTEMGQEVTMRCQPILGHNTVFWYRQTMMQGLELLAYFRNRAPLDDSGMPKDRFSAEMPDATLATLKIQPSEPRDSAVYFCASGLSEFTSVETQYFGPGTRLLVL.

The chain combines TRBV5-6 with TRBJ1-6; possible D gene TRBD1, 5 bases. The CDR3 totals 13 residues. Germline CDR1 and CDR2: SGHDT and YYEEEE. Between the trimmed V and J ends, which lost 4 bases and 5 bases, there was a span of 7 bases. CDR3 loop: CASSLGHNSPLHF. The CDR3 DNA is TGTGCCAGCAGCCTGGGGCATAATTCACCCCTCCACTTT.

The rearrangement uses TRBV27 and TRBJ1-4; D gene ambiguous. V was clipped by 5 bases and J by 7 bases, with 17 bases between them. From germline, CDR1 is MNHEY and CDR2 SMNVEV (reference sequence). The CDR3 has 15 amino acids. The CDR3 sequence is CASSMRLRGSEKLFF. CDR3 coding DNA: TGTGCCAGCAGTATGAGACTGCGAGGTAGTGAAAAACTGTTTTTT.

This clone was seen just once. The chain carries TRBV4-1 and TRBJ1-1; weak D call: TRBD1 (6 bases). The CDR3 is made up of 19 amino acids. Deletions cut 3 bases from V and 7 bases from J, with 30 bases between. Germline CDR1 is MGHRA and CDR2 is YSYEKL. For the CDR3, the DNA is TGCGCCAGCAGCCAGGCCGAAGGGTCTACCGGGCAGGGGAGAGTTGAAGCTTTCTTT. The encoded protein is CASSQAEGSTGQGRVEAFF.

This chain connects TRBV7-3 to TRBJ2-7; 14 nucleotides line up with TRBD2. Germline V gene sequence: CDR1 SGHTA, CDR2 FQGTGA. Germline trimming cut 4 bases from V and 5 bases from J; bases unmatched to any gene: 4. The CDR3 is 15 amino acids. CDR3 DNA sequence: TGTGCCAGCAGCTCAGGACTAGCGGGGGGCAACGAGCAGTACTTC. It yields the protein CASSSGLAGGNEQYF.

The chain carries TRBV5-1 and TRBJ2-1; 8 nucleotides align to TRBD2. This CDR3 has 14 amino acids. Losses at the gene ends were 3 bases for V and 8 bases for J; bases not matched to a gene: 7. The germline CDR1 and CDR2 sequences are SGHRS and YFSETQ. In DNA, the CDR3 is TGCGCCAGCAGCTCCCCGGCTAGCGGGTATGAGCAGTTCTTC. Protein sequence: CASSSPASGYEQFF. Together with reference TRBV5-1 and TRBJ2-1, the CDR3 gives the full variable domain: KAGVTQTPRYLIKTRGQQVTLSCSPISGHRSVSWYQQTPGQGLQFLFEYFSETQRNKGNFPGRFSGRQFSNSRSEMNVSTLELGDSALYLCASSSPASGYEQFFGPGTRLTVL.

J is TRBJ1-1 and V is TRBV12-3 or TRBV12-4; tentatively, D is TRBD1 (6 bases). Trimming removed 3 bases from V and 4 bases from J, with 9 bases in between. There are 13 residues in the CDR3. The CDR3 bases are TGTGCCAGCAGTTTGGGACATGGCACTGAAGCTTTCTTT. Translated: CASSLGHGTEAFF.

J is TRBJ1-2 and V is TRBV29-1; a possible D gene is TRBD1 (6 bases). CDR1 and CDR2 (germline): SQVTM, ANQGSEA. The CDR3 has 11 residues. Trimming shortened V by 6 bases and J by 8 bases, and 13 bases separated the two germline ends. The CDR3 reads CSVRAGDGYTF. CDR3 nucleotide sequence: TGCAGCGTCCGAGCAGGGGACGGCTACACCTTC.

This chain links TRBV28 with TRBJ1-2, with a tentative D call TRBD1 (5 bases). V lost 3 bases, J lost 5 bases, and 19 bases lay in between. This CDR3 comprises 16 residues. Germline V gene sequence: CDR1 MDHEN, CDR2 SYDVKM. Written as DNA, the CDR3 is TGTGCCAGCAGTTTCTCGTCGGGTGCGGGGGGGTATGGCTACACCTTC. It translates to CASSFSSGAGGYGYTF.

J is TRBJ1-2 and V is TRBV19; 9 nucleotides agree with TRBD1. The CDR3 length is 15 residues. Germline V gives CDR1 LNHDA, CDR2 SQIVND (reference sequence). V was pared by 5 bases and J by 3 bases, with 7 bases of the junction left unmatched. Here the CDR3 DNA reads TGTGCCAGTAGTGTCGGGACAGGGTATGACTATGGCTACACCTTC. Protein sequence: CASSVGTGYDYGYTF.

The chain is built from TRBV18 and TRBJ2-5, with TRBD1 as a possible D gene (5 bases). The CDR3 runs 13 residues. Germline values: CDR1 KGHSH, CDR2 LQKENI. Trimming took off 3 bases at V and 4 bases at J, with 9 bases between the two ends. The CDR3 coding sequence is TGTGCCAGCTCACCCATTAGGGGAGAGACCCAGTACTTC. Protein sequence: CASSPIRGETQYF.

This clone was picked up a small number of times. The gene calls are TRBV29-1 and TRBJ2-3; perhaps TRBD1 as D (6 bases). V shed 6 bases and J shed 2 bases, with 12 bases lying between them. The CDR3 loop spans 13 amino acids. From germline, CDR1 is SQVTM and CDR2 ANQGSEA. CDR3 protein: CSVRDTNTDTQYF. In DNA form, the CDR3 reads TGCAGCGTCCGGGACACTAACACAGATACGCAGTATTTT.

The chain combines TRBV9 with TRBJ2-5; 8 bases match TRBD1. With 3 bases clipped from V and 2 bases from J, the junction kept 6 bases outside the gene matches. CDR1 is SGDLS and CDR2 is YYNGEE in the germline V gene. This CDR3 is built from 15 residues. The CDR3 here is CASSATTGGQETQYF. CDR3 nucleotide sequence: TGTGCCAGCAGCGCCACAACAGGGGGTCAAGAGACCCAGTACTTC.